This T cell receptor (beta chain) was profiled in a study of early T cells in non-severe SARS-CoV-2 infection. As for the study in general: Sequenced material consisted of bulk RNA (from unsorted whole blood), and chains were unpaired.

Germline-derived CDR1 and CDR2 are SQVTM and ANQGSEA. With 3 bases removed from V and 4 bases from J, the gap between germline ends came to 9 bases. This CDR3 region has 12 residues. Ten or more counts support this clonotype. Separate cDNA molecules each had unique molecular identifiers attached to them. TCRdb passed the 5' RACE reads through MiXCR, listing each CDR3 protein once. Here the sample spans 50,000 or so distinct CDR3 sequences, just over 8% being singletons. The rearrangement uses TRBV29-1 and TRBJ1-2; no firm D call. Material for sequencing was whole blood. The TCR sequence derives from an adult who was a healthcare worker with PCR-confirmed SARS-CoV-2 infection or an uninfected control (not recorded which). The CDR3 sequence is CSVEVSSYGYTF. DNA for the CDR3: TGCAGCGTTGAGGTGTCAAGCTATGGCTACACCTTC. Full variable domain (outside the CDR3, taken from reference TRBV29-1 and TRBJ1-2): SAVISQKPSRDICQRGTSLTIQCQVDSQVTMMFWYRQQPGQSLTLIATANQGSEATYESGFVIDKFPISRPNLTFSTLTVSNMSPEDSSIYLCSVEVSSYGYTFGSGTRLTVV.